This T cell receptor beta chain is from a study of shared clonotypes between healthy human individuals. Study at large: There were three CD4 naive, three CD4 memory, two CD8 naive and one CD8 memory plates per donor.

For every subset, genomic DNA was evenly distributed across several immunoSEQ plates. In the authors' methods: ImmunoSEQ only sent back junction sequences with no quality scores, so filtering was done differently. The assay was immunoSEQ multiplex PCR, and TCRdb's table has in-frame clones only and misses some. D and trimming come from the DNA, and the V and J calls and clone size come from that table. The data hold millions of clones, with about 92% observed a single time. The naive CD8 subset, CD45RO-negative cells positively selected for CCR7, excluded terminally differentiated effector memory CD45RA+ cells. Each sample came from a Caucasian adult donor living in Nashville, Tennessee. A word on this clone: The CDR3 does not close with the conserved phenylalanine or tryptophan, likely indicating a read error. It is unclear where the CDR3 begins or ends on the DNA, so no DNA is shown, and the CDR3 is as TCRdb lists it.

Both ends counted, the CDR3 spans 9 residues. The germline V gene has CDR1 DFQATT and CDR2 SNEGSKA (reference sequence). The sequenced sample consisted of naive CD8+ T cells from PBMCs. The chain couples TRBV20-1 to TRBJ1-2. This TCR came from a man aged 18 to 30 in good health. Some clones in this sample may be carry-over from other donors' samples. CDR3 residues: CSASGRGDL.